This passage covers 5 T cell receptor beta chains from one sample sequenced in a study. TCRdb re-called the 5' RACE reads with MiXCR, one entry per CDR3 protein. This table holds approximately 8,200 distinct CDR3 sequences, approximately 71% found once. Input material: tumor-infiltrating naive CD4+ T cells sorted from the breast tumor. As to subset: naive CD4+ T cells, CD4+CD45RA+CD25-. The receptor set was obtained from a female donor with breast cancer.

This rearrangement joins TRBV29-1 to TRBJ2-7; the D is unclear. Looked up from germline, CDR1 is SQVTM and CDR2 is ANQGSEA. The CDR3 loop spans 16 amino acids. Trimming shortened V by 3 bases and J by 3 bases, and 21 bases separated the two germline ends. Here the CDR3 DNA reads TGCAGCGTTGAGAGTTTCGGACCCAATAAAATCTACGAGCAGTACTTC. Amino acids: CSVESFGPNKIYEQYF.

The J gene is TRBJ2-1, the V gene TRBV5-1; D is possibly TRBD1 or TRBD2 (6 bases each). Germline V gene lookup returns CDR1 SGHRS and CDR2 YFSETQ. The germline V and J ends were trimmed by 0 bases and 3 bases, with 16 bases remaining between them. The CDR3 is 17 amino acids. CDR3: CASSLVPGGGRYNEQFF. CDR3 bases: TGCGCCAGCAGCTTGGTTCCAGGAGGGGGGCGCTACAATGAGCAGTTCTTC.

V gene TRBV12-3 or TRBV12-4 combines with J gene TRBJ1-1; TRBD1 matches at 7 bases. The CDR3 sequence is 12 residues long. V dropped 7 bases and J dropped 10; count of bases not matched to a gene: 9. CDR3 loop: CASKGQPPRAFF. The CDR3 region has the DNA TGTGCCAGCAAGGGACAGCCACCTAGAGCTTTCTTT.

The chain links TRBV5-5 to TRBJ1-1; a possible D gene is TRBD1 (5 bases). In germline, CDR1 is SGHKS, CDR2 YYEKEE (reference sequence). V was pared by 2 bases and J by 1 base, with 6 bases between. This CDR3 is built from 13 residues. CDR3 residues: CASSLRGNTEAFF. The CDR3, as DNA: TGTGCCAGCAGCTTAAGGGGGAACACTGAAGCTTTCTTT.

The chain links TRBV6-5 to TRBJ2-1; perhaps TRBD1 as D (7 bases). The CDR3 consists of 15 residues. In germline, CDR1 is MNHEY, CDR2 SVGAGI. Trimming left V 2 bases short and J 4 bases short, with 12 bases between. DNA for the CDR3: TGTGCCAGCAGTTACGGAGGGGGCGAATACAATGAGCAGTTCTTC. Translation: CASSYGGGEYNEQFF.